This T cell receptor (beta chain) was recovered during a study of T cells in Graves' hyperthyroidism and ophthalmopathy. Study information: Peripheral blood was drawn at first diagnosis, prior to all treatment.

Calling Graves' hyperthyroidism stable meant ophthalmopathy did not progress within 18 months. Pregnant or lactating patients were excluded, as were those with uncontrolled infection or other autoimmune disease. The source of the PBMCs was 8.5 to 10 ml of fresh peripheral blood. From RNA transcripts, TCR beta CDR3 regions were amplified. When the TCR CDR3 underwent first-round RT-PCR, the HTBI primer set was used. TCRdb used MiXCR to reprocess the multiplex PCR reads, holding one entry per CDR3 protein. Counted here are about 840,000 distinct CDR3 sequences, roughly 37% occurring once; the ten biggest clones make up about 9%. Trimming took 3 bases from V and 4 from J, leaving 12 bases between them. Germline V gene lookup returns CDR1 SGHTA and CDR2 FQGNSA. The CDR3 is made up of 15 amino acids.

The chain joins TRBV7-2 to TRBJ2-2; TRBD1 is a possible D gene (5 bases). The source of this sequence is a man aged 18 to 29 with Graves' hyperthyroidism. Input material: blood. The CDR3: CASSFQGGRTGELFF. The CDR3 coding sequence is TGTGCCAGCAGCTTCCAGGGTGGGCGCACCGGGGAGCTGTTTTTT. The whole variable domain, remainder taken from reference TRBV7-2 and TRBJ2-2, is GAGVSQSPSNKVTEKGKDVELRCDPISGHTALYWYRQSLGQGLEFLIYFQGNSAPDKSGLPSDRFSAERTGGSVSTLTIQRTQQEDSAVYLCASSFQGGRTGELFFGEGSRLTVL.